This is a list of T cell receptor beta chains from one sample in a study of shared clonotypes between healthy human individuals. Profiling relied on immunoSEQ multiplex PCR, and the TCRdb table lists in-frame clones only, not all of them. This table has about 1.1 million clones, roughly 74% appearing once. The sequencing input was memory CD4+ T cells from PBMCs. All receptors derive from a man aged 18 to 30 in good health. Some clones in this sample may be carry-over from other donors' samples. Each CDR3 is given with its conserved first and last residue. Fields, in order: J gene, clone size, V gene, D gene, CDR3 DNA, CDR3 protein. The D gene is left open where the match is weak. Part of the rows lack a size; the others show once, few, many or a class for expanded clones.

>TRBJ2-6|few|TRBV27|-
TGTGCCAGCAGCCTTTGGGGGACGGGGAGGTCTGGGGCCAACGTCCTGACTTTC
CASSLWGTGRSGANVLTF
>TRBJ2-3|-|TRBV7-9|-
TGTGCCAGCAGCTCCTTGCAAAGTGCGCAGTATTTT
CASSSLQSAQYF
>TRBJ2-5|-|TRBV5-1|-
TGCGCCAGCAGCACCACAGGGTGGGGCATAGAGACCCAGTACTTC
CASSTTGWGIETQYF
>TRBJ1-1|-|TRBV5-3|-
TGTGCCAGAAGCTTGGTGCCCCATTATGGGGCTTTCTTT
CARSLVPHYGAFF
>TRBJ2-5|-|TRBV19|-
TGTGCCAGTAGTATAGTTCGGCCGGGCAGAAAAGAGACCCAGTACTTC
CASSIVRPGRKETQYF
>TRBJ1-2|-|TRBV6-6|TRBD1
TGTGCCAGCAGTTACAACCCGGCGGGGACAGATTATGGCTACACCTTC
CASSYNPAGTDYGYTF
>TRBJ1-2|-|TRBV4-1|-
TGCGCCAGCAGCAACAGGATGGGTGGCTACACCTTC
CASSNRMGGYTF
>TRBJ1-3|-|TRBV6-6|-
TGTGCCAGCAGTAACCTCGGGGGGAACTCTGGAAACACCATATATTTT
CASSNLGGNSGNTIYF
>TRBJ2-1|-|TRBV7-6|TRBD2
TGTGCCAGCAGCTCCCGGGGAGGGAGCGGGGACCGCAATGAGCAGTTCTTC
CASSSRGGSGDRNEQFF
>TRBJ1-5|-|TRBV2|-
TGTGCCAGCAGTGATCGGGAACCATATCAGCCCCAGCATTTT
CASSDREPYQPQHF
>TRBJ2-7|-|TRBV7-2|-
TGTGCCAGCAGCTTAGTTGGGGGGATGGACAACGAGCAGTACTTC
CASSLVGGMDNEQYF
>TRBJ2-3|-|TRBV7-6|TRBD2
TGTGCCAGCAGCACACTAGCGGTTAGCACAGATACGCAGTATTTT
CASSTLAVSTDTQYF
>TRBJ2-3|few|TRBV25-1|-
TGTGCCAGCAGTGAGAGGTGGAGCACAGATACGCAGTATTTT
CASSERWSTDTQYF
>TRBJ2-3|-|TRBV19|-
TGTGCCAGTAAAAGGGATGGGAGCACAGATACGCAGTATTTT
CASKRDGSTDTQYF
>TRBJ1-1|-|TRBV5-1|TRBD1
TGCGCCAGCAGCTTGACAGGGGGACCAACTGAAGCTTTCTTT
CASSLTGGPTEAFF
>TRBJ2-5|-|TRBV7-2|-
TGTGCCAGCGGGCCCCGGAGGCAAGAGACCCAGTACTTC
CASGPRRQETQYF
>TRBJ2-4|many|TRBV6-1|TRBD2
TGTGCCAGCAGTAAGGCGGGAGGGGACAAAAACATTCAGTACTTC
CASSKAGGDKNIQYF
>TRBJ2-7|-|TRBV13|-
TGTGCCAGCAGCCCGGACACGGGAACCTACGAGCAGTACTTC
CASSPDTGTYEQYF
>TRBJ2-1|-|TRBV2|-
TGTGCCAGCAGAGAACACTGGACCAATGAGCAGTTCTTC
CASREHWTNEQFF
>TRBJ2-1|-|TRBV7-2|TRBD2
TGTGCCAGCAGCTCCCCTCGACGGGTTACTAGCGGTCCCTACAATGAGCAGTTCTTC
CASSSPRRVTSGPYNEQFF
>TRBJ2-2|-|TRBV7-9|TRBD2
TGTGCCAGCAGGTCGCTCTCTCGGGGGGCCGGGGAGCTGTTTTTT
CASRSLSRGAGELFF
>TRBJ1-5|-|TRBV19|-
TGTGCCAGTAGTATAGCCCCGGCAACCCATCAGCCCCAGCATTTT
CASSIAPATHQPQHF
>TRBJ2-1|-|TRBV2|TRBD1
TGTGCCAGCAGTGATAGGGGGCTCTCCTACAATGAGCAGTTCTTC
CASSDRGLSYNEQFF
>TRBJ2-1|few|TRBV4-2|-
TGTGCCAGCAGCCAAGAACTACTAGGGGATGAGCAGTTCTTC
CASSQELLGDEQFF
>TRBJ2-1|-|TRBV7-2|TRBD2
TGTGCCAGCAGCGCAACTAGCGGAGTTTACAATGAGCAGTTCTTC
CASSATSGVYNEQFF
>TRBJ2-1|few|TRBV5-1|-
TGCGCCAGCAGTACCCTTGGGGTGTTCTACACGGGGAATGAGCAGTTCTTC
CASSTLGVFYTGNEQFF
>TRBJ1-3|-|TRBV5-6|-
TGTGCCAGCAGCTTGGGGGTATCCGGAAACACCATATATTTT
CASSLGVSGNTIYF
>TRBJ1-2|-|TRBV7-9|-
TGTGCCAGCAGGGGGAAGGGGAACTATGGCTACACCTTC
CASRGKGNYGYTF
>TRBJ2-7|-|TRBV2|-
TGTGCCAGCAGTGAATGGCAGATTGGGAGGAACGAGCAGTACTTC
CASSEWQIGRNEQYF
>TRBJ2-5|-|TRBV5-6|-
TGTGCCAGCAGCTTTTACCGACAGTTCCAAGAGACCCAGTACTTC
CASSFYRQFQETQYF
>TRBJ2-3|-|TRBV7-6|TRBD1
TGTGCCAGCAGCTACCAACCGGGACAGGGAGTCCTGCAGTATTTT
CASSYQPGQGVLQYF
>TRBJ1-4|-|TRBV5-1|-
TGCGCCAGCAGCTTGGACCCGGGAGGAGAAAAACTGTTTTTT
CASSLDPGGEKLFF
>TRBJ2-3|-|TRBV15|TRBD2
TGTGCCACCAGCAGAGTGCTAGCGGGAGACCTCACAGATACGCAGTATTTT
CATSRVLAGDLTDTQYF
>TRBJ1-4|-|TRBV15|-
TGTGCCACCAGCAGAGAACAGTTCTCCGGTGAAAAACTGTTTTTT
CATSREQFSGEKLFF
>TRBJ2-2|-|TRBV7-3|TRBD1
TGTGCCAGCAGCTCGACAGGGGGCGCGGGCGGGGAGCTGTTTTTT
CASSSTGGAGGELFF
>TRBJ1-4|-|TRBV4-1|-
TGCGCCAGCAGCCTGGACATATTGGGTGAAAAACTGTTTTTT
CASSLDILGEKLFF
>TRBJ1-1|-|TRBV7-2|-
TGTGCCAGCAGCTTGACGGGACTTTCTTCTAGGGCTTTCTTT
CASSLTGLSSRAFF
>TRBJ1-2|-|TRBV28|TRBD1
TGTGCCAGCAGCCTCACAAATCAGGGGGCGGAACCCTATGGCTACACCTTC
CASSLTNQGAEPYGYTF
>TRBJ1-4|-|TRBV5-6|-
TGTGCCAGCAGCTTGGGGGCCGGCCTGAATGAAAAACTGTTTTTT
CASSLGAGLNEKLFF
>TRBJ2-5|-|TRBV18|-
TGTGCCAGCTCACCAGGAGTGGGGCGGCAAGAGACCCAGTACTTC
CASSPGVGRQETQYF
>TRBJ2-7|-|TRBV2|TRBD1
TGTGCCAGCAGTCCGGGACAGGGAGCCTACGAGCAGTACTTC
CASSPGQGAYEQYF
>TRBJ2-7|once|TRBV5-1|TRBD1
TGCGCCAGCAGCTTGGCCACAGGGGTCTTATACGAGCAGTACTTC
CASSLATGVLYEQYF
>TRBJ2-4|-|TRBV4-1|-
TGCGCCAGCAGCCAACCCGGACGGTCGGGAGTGGACATTCAGTACTTC
CASSQPGRSGVDIQYF
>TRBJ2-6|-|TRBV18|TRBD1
TGTGCCAGCTCAGGGCAGGGGGCGACTGGGGCCAACGTCCTGACTTTC
CASSGQGATGANVLTF
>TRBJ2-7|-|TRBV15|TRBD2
TGTGCCACCAGCAGAGATACTAGCGGGAGGGCCGTGGGTAGACACGAGCAGTACTTC
CATSRDTSGRAVGRHEQYF
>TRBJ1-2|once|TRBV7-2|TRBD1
TGTGCCAGCAGCCAACCAGACAGGGCTCACTATGGCTACACCTTC
CASSQPDRAHYGYTF
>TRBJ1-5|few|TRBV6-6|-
TGTGCCAGCAGTTACGGCACGGGGGCAAGCAATCAGCCCCAGCATTTT
CASSYGTGASNQPQHF
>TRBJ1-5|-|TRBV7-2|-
TGTGCCAGCAGCTTAGGGAAAGGTGGCAATCAGCCCCAGCATTTT
CASSLGKGGNQPQHF
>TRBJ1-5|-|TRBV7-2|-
TGTGCCAGCAGCTTAGTAGCACAGAACAATCAGCCCCAGCATTTT
CASSLVAQNNQPQHF
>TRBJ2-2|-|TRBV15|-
TGTGCCACCAGAGGACTAAACACCGGGGAGCTGTTTTTT
CATRGLNTGELFF
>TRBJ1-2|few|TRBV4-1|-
TGCGCCAGCAGCCAGGAGAACTATGGCTACACCTTC
CASSQENYGYTF
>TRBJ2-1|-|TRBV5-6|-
TGTGCCAGCAGCCGCCGGGAGACAGGGAGCTCCTACAATGAGCAGTTCTTC
CASSRRETGSSYNEQFF